A single TCR beta chain is shown here with its context. V was clipped by 2 bases and J by 7 bases, with 12 bases between them. In germline, CDR1 is MNHNS, CDR2 SASEGT. The CDR3 consists of 13 residues. The data were taken from a study of cytomegalovirus exposure and HLA in healthy donors. PCR was performed using 60 Vbeta and 13 Jbeta primers. The table came from immunoSEQ multiplex PCR; TCRdb's copy has only in-frame clones and leaves some out. The ten most abundant clones cover about 6.8% of a sample with more than 90,000 clones. Sequencing was performed on PBMCs. The receptor was derived from a man aged 35 to 55 in good health and CMV-seropositive. V usage is TRBV6-1 and J usage is TRBJ2-7; D is possibly TRBD2 (5 bases). The CDR3 is CASSESLRVEQYF. In nucleotides, the CDR3 is TGTGCCAGCAGTGAAAGTTTGAGGGTGGAGCAGTACTTC.